Below, one TCR beta chain is given with its context. The antigen is not known. Profiling relied on immunoSEQ multiplex PCR, and the TCRdb table lists in-frame clones only, not all of them. The table records roughly 67,000 clones, 88% of them present only once. The entry originates in a study of T cell responses to AZD1222 COVID-19 vaccine. Looking at the study overall: Second doses were pooled across both intervals (about 4 or about 12 weeks). Study observations and caveats: After the peak T cell response, and only then, were repertoires sampled. Epitopes outside B.1.351 and B.1.1.7 mutated regions reportedly drew nearly half of spike TCRs. White British people made up most donors, females outnumbered males, and clonal diversity was possibly underestimated.

Trimming took 6 bases from V and 8 from J, leaving 20 bases between them. Germline CDR1 and CDR2: SGHRS and YFSETQ. The CDR3 contains 14 residues. The chain employs TRBV5-1 and TRBJ1-1; the D gene is possibly TRBD1 (6 bases). Sequenced here: peripheral blood, sampled on day 0 of AZD1222 vaccination. The TCR sequence derives from an adult in good health. CDR3 bases: TGCGCCAGCACCCCCGGGGGGGGCGAGAGAGAAGCTTTCTTT. This sequence encodes CASTPGGGEREAFF.